This T cell receptor beta chain was identified during a study of T cell clonotyping in hematopoietic cell transplantation. The overall study: Recipient samples before transplant were obtained post-cytoreduction.

The protocol was immunoSEQ multiplex PCR, while the TCRdb copy is restricted to in-frame clones and leaves out a portion. The sample contains some 6,000 clones, under 98% of which appear only once. Germline CDR1 is MNHNS and CDR2 is SASEGT. V was pared by 2 bases and J by 7 bases, with 14 bases between. The CDR3 is made up of 14 amino acids. Stated time point: recipient sample about 28 days before transplant, after cytoreduction. This clonotype was obtained from a man between 65 and 85 years old with acute myeloid leukemia. Some clones in this sample may be carry-over from other donors' samples. The specimen comprised peripheral blood mononuclear cells, sampled before stem cell transplant. V is TRBV6-1 and J is TRBJ1-1; no definite D call. The CDR3 DNA follows: TGTGCCAGCAGTGAACAGCCCCGGGCCTTTGAAGCTTTCTTT. Translated: CASSEQPRAFEAFF.